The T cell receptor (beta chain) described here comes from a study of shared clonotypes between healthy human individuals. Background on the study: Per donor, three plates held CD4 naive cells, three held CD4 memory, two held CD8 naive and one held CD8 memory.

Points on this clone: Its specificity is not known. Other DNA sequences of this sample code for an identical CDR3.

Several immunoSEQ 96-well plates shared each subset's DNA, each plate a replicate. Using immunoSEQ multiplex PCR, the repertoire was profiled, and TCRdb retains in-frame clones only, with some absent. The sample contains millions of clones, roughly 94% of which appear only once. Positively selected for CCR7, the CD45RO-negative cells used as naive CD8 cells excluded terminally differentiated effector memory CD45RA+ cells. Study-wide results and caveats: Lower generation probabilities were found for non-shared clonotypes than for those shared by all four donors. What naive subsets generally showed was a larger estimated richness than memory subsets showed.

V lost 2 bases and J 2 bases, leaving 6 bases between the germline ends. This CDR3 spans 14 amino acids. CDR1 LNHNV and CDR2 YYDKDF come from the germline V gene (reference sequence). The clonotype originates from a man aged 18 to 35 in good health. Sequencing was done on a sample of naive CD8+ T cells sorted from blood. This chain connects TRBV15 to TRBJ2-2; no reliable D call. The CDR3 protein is CATSRTENTGELFF. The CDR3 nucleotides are TGTGCCACCAGCAGAACGGAAAACACCGGGGAGCTGTTTTTT.